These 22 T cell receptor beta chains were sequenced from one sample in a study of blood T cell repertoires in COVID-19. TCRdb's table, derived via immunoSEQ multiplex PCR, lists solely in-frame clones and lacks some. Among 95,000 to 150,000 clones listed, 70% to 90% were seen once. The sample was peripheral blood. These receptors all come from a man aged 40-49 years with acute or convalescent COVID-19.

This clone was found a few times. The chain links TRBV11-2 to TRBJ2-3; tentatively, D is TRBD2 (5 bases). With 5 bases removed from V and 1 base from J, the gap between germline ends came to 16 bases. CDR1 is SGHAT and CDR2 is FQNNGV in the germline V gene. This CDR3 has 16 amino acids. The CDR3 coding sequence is TGTGCCAGCAGCCCTTTCCCTAAGAGGGGCACAGATACGCAGTATTTT. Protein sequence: CASSPFPKRGTDTQYF.

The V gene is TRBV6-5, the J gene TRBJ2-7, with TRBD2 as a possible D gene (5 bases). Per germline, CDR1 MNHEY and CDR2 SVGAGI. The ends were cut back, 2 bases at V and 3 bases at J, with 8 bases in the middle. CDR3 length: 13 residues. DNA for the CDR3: TGTGCCAGCAGTTACCTCGGACTCTACGAGCAGTACTTC. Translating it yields CASSYLGLYEQYF.

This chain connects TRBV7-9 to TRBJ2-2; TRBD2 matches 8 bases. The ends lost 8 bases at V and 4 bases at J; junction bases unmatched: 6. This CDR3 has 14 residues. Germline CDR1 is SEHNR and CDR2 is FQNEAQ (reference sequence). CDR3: CASFQLAATGELFF. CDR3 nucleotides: TGTGCCAGCTTCCAACTAGCGGCCACCGGGGAGCTGTTTTTT. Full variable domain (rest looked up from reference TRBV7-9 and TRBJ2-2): DTGVSQNPRHKITKRGQNVTFRCDPISEHNRLYWYRQTLGQGPEFLTYFQNEAQLEKSRLLSDRFSAERPKGSFSTLEIQRTEQGDSAMYLCASFQLAATGELFFGEGSRLTVL.

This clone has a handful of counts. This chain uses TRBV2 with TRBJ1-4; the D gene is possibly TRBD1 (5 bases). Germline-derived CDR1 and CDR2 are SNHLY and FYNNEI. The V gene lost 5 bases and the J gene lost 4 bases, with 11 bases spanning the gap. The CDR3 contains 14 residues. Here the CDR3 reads CASSNQGRNEKLFF. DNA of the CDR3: TGTGCCAGCAGTAACCAGGGTCGTAATGAAAAACTGTTTTTT.

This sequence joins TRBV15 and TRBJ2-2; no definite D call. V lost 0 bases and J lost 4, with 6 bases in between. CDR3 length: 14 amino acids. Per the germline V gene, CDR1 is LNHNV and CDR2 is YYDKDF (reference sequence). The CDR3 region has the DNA TGTGCCACCAGCAGAGACCTATCCACCGGGGAGCTGTTTTTT. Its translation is CATSRDLSTGELFF.

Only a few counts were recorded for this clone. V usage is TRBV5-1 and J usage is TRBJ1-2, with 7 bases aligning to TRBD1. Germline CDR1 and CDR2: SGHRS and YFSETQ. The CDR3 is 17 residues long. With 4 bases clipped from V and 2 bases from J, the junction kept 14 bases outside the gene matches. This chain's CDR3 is CASSDGTVFLPNYGYTF. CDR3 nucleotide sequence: TGCGCCAGCAGCGATGGGACAGTTTTCCTTCCCAACTATGGCTACACCTTC.

The CDR3 region is CASSLGTGETQYF. The CDR3, as DNA: TGCGCCAGCAGCCTAGGGACAGGGGAGACCCAGTACTTC. The rearrangement links TRBV5-1 to TRBJ2-5; 9 nucleotides line up with TRBD1. The CDR3 is 13 amino acids. Trimming took 4 bases from V and 5 from J; bases not matched to a gene: 3. Looked up from germline, CDR1 is SGHRS and CDR2 is YFSETQ. The entire variable domain, with the rest obtained from reference TRBV5-1 and TRBJ2-5, is as follows: KAGVTQTPRYLIKTRGQQVTLSCSPISGHRSVSWYQQTPGQGLQFLFEYFSETQRNKGNFPGRFSGRQFSNSRSEMNVSTLELGDSALYLCASSLGTGETQYFGPGTRLLVL.

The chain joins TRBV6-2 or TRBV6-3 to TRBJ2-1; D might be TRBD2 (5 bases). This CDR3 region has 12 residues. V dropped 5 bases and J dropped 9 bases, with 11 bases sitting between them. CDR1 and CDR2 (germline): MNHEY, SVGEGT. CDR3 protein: CASSGLKSEQFF. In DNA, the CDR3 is TGTGCCAGCAGTGGACTGAAATCTGAGCAGTTCTTC.

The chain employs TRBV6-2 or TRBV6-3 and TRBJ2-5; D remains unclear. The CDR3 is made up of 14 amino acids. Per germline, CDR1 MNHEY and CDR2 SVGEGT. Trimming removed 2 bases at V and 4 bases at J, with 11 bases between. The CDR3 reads CASSYEATSETQYF. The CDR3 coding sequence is TGTGCCAGCAGTTACGAAGCCACCTCAGAGACCCAGTACTTC.

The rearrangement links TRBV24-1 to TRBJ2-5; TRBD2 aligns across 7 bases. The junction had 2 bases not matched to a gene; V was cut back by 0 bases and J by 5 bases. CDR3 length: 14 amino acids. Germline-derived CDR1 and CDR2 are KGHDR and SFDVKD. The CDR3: CATSDLRRGETQYF. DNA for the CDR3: TGTGCCACCAGTGATTTGCGGCGGGGGGAGACCCAGTACTTC.

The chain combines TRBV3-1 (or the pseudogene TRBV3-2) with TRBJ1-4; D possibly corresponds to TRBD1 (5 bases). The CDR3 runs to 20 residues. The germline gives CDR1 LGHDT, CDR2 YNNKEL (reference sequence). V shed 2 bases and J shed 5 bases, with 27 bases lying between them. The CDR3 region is CASSQPGSDLAGRENEKLFF. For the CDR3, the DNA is TGTGCCAGCAGCCAACCCGGTAGTGATTTAGCGGGACGGGAGAATGAAAAACTGTTTTTT.

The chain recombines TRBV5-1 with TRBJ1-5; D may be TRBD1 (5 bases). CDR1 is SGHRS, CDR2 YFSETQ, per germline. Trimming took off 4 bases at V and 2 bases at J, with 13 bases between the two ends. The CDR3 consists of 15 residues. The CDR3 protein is CASSPVGGGNQPQHF. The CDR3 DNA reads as TGCGCCAGCAGCCCAGTGGGGGGAGGCAATCAGCCCCAGCATTTT.

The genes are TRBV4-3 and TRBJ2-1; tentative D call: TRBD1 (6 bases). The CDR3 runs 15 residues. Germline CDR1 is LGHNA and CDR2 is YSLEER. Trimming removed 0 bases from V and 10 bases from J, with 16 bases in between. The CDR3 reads CASSQEIQGVGEQFF. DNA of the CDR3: TGCGCCAGCAGCCAAGAAATACAGGGCGTTGGGGAGCAGTTCTTC.

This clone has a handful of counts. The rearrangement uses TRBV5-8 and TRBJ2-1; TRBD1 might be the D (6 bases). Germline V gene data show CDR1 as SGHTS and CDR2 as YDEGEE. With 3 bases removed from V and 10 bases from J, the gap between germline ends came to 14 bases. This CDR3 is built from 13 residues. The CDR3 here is CASSWTARVEQFF. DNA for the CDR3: TGTGCCAGCAGCTGGACAGCGAGGGTCGAGCAGTTCTTC.

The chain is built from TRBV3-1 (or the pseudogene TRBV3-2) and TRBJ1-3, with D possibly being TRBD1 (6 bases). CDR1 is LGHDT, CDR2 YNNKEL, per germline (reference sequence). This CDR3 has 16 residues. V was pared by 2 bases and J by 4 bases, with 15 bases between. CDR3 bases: TGTGCCAGCAGCCAAATCCTGGGGGCACGAGGAAACACCATATATTTT. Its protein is CASSQILGARGNTIYF.

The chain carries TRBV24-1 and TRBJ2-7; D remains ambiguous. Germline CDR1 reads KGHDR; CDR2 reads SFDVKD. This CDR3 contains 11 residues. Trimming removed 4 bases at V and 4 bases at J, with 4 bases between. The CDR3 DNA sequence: TGTGCCACCAGTGACGGTTACGAGCAGTACTTC. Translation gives CATSDGYEQYF.

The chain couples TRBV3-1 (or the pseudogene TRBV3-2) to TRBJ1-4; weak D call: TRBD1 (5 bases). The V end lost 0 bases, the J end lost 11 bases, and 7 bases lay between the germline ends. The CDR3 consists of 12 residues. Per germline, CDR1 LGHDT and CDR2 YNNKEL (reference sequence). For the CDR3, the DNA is TGTGCCAGCAGCCAAGAGCAGGGTAAACTGTTTTTT. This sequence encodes CASSQEQGKLFF.

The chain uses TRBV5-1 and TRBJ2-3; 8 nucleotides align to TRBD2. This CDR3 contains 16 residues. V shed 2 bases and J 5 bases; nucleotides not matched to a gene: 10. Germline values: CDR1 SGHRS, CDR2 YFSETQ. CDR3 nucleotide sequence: TGCGCCAGCAGCTTACAAACTAGCGGAAATGGAGATACGCAGTATTTT. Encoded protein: CASSLQTSGNGDTQYF.

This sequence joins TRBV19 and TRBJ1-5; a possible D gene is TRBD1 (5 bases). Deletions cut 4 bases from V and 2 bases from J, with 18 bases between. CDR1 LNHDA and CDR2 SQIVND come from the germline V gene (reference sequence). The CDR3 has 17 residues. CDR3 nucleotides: TGTGCCAGTAGTAACCCCAGACAGACCGGACGCAATCAGCCCCAGCATTTT. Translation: CASSNPRQTGRNQPQHF. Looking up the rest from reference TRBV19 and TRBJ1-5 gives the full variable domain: DGGITQSPKYLFRKEGQNVTLSCEQNLNHDAMYWYRQDPGQGLRLIYYSQIVNDFQKGDIAEGYSVSREKKESFPLTVTSAQKNPTAFYLCASSNPRQTGRNQPQHFGDGTRLSIL.

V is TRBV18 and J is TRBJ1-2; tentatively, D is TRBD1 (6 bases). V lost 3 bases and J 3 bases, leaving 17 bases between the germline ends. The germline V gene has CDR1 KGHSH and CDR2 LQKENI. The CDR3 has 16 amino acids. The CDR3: CASSPDHGQSYYGYTF. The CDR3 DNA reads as TGTGCCAGCTCACCGGACCACGGACAGTCCTACTATGGCTACACCTTC. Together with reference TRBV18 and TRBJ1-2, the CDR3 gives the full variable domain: NAGVMQNPRHLVRRRGQEARLRCSPMKGHSHVYWYRQLPEEGLKFMVYLQKENIIDESGMPKERFSAEFPKEGPSILRIQQVVRGDSAAYFCASSPDHGQSYYGYTFGSGTRLTVV.

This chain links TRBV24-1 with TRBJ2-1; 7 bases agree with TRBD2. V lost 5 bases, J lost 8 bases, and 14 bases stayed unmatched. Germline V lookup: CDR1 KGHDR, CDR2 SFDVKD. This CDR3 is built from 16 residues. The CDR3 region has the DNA TGTGCCACCAGTGCCTCTGGGAGGGGCCTTGGTGATGAGCAGTTCTTC. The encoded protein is CATSASGRGLGDEQFF.

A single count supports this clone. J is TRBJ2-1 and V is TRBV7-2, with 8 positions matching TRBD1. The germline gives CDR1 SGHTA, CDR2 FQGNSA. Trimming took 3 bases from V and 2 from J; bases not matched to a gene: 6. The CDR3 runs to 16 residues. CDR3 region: CASSFDRGSTYNEQFF. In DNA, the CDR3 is TGTGCCAGCAGCTTCGACAGGGGTAGTACCTACAATGAGCAGTTCTTC. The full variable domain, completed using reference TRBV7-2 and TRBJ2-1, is GAGVSQSPSNKVTEKGKDVELRCDPISGHTALYWYRQSLGQGLEFLIYFQGNSAPDKSGLPSDRFSAERTGGSVSTLTIQRTQQEDSAVYLCASSFDRGSTYNEQFFGPGTRLTVL.